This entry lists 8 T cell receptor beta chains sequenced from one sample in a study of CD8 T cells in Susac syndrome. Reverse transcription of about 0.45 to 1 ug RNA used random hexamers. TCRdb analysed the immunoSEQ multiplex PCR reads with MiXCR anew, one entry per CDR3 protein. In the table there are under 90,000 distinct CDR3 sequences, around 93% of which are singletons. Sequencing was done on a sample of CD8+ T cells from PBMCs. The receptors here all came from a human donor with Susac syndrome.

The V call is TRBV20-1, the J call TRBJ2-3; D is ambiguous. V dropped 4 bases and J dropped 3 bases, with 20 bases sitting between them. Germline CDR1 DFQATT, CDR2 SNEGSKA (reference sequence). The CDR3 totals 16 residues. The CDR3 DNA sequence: TGCAGTGCTACACCCGCCCGGGCCTTGGAAACAGATACGCAGTATTTT. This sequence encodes CSATPARALETDTQYF.

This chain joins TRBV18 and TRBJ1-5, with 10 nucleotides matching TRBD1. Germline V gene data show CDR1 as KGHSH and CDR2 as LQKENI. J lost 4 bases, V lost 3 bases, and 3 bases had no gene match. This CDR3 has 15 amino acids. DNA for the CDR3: TGTGCCAGCTCACCGGACAGGGGGACTAATCAGCCCCAGCATTTT. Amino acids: CASSPDRGTNQPQHF.

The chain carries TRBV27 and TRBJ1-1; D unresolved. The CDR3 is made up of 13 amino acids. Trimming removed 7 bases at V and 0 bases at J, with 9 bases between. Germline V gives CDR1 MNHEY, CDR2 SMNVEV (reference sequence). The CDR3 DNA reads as TGTGCCAGCACGGGGAACCTGAACACTGAAGCTTTCTTT. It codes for CASTGNLNTEAFF.

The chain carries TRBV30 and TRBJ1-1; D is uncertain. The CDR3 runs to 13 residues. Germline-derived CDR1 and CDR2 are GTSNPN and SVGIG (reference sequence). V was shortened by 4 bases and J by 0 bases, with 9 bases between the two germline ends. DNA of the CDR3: TGTGCCTGGAAGGCATTTATGAACACTGAAGCTTTCTTT. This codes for CAWKAFMNTEAFF.

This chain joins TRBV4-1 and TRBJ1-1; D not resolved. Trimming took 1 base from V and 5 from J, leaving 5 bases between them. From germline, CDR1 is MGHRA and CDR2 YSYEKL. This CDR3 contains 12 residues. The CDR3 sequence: CASSQAATEAFF. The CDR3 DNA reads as TGCGCCAGCAGCCAAGCGGCAACTGAAGCTTTCTTT.

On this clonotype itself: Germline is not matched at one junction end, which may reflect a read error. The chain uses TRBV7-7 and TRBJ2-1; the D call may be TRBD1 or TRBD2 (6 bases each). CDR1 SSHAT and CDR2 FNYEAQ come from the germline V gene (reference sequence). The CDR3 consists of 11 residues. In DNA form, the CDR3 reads TGTGCTAGCAGCGGAGGAGGGGGGCAGTTCTTC. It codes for CASSGGGGQFF.

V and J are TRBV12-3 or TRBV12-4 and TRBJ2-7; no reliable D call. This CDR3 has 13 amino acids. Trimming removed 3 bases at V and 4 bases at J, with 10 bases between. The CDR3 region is CASSFTTIYEQYF. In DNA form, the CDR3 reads TGTGCCAGCAGTTTTACTACTATTTACGAGCAGTACTTC.

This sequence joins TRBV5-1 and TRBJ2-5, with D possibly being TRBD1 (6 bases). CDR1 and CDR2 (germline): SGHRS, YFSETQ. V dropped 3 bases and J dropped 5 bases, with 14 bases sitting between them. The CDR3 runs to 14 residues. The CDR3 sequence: CASSWWNREETQYF. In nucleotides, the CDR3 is TGCGCCAGCAGCTGGTGGAACAGGGAGGAGACCCAGTACTTC.